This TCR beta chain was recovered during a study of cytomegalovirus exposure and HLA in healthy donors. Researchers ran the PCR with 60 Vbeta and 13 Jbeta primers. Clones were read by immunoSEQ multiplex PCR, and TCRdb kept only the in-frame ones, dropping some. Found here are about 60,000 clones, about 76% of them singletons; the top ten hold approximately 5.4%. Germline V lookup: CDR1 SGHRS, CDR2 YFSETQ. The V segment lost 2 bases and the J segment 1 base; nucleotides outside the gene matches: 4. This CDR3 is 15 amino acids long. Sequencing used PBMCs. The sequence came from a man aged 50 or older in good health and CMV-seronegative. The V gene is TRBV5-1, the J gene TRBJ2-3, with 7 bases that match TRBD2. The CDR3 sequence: CASSFNAGGTDTQYF. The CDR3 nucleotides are TGCGCCAGCAGCTTTAATGCGGGAGGCACAGATACGCAGTATTTT. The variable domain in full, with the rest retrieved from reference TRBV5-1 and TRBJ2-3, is KAGVTQTPRYLIKTRGQQVTLSCSPISGHRSVSWYQQTPGQGLQFLFEYFSETQRNKGNFPGRFSGRQFSNSRSEMNVSTLELGDSALYLCASSFNAGGTDTQYFGPGTRLTVL.